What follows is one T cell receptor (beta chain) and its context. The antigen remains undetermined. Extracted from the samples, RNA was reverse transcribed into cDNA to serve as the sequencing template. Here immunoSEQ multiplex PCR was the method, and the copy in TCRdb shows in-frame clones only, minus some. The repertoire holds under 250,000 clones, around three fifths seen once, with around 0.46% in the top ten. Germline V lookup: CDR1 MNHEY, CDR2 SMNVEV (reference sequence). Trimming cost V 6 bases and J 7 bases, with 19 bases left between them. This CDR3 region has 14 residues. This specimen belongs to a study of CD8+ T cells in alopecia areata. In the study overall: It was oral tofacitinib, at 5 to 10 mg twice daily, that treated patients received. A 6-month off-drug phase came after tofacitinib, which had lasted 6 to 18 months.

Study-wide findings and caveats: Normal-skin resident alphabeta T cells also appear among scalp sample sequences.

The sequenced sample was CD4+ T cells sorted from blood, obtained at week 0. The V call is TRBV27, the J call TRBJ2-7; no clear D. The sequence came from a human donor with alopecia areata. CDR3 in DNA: TGTGCCAGCAGCCCACTGCGTACCACCTTAGAGCAGTACTTC. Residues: CASSPLRTTLEQYF.